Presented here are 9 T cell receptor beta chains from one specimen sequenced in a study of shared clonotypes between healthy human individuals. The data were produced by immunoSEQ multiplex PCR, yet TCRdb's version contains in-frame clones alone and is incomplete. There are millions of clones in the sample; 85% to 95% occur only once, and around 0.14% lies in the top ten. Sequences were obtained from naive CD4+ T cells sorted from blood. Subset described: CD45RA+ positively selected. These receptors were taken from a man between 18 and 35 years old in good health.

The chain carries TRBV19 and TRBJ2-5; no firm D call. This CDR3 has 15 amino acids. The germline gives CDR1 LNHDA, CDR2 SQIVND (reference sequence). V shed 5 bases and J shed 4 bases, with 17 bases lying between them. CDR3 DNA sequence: TGTGCCAGTAGTTCCCGGACCCTTACGGGAGAGACCCAGTACTTC. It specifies CASSSRTLTGETQYF.

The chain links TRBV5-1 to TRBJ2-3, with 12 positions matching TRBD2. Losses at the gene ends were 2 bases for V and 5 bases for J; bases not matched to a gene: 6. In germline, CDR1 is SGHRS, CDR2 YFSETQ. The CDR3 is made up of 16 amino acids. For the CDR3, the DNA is TGCGCCAGCAGCTTAGGACTAGCGGGGATGCTAGATACGCAGTATTTT. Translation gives CASSLGLAGMLDTQYF.

In DNA form, the CDR3 reads TGTGCCTGGAGTGTCCGAGGCCCGGGGTGGGGCTACACCTTC. Amino acids: CAWSVRGPGWGYTF. The chain joins TRBV30 to TRBJ1-2; no definite D call. Germline assignment: CDR1 GTSNPN and CDR2 SVGIG (reference sequence). The CDR3 is made up of 14 amino acids. The germline V and J ends were trimmed by 0 bases and 8 bases, with 16 bases remaining between them.

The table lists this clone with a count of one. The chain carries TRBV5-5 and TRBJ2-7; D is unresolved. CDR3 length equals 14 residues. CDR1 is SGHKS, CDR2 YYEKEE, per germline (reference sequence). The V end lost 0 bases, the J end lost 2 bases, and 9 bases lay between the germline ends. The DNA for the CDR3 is TGTGCCAGCAGCTTGGGAATGGGTACCTACGAGCAGTACTTC. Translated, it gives CASSLGMGTYEQYF.

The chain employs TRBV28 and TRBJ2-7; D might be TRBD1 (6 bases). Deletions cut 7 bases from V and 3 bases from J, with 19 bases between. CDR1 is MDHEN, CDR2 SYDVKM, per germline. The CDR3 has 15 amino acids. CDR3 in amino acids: CASISSGAGDYEQYF. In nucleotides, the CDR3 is TGTGCCAGCATTAGTTCAGGGGCCGGTGACTACGAGCAGTACTTC. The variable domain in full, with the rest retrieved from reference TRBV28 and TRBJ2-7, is DVKVTQSSRYLVKRTGEKVFLECVQDMDHENMFWYRQDPGLGLRLIYFSYDVKMKEKGDIPEGYSVSREKKERFSLILESASTNQTSMYLCASISSGAGDYEQYFGPGTRLTVT.

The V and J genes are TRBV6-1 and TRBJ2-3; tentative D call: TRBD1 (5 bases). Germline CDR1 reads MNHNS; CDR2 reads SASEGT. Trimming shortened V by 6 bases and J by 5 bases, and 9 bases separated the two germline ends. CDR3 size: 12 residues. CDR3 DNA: TGTGCCAGCAGACGCAGGGAAGATACGCAGTATTTT. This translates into CASRRREDTQYF.

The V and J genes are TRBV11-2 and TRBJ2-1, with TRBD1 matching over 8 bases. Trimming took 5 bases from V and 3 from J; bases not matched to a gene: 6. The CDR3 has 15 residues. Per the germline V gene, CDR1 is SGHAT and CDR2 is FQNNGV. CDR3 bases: TGTGCCAGCAGCGAAGACAGGGGAAACTACAATGAGCAGTTCTTC. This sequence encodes CASSEDRGNYNEQFF.

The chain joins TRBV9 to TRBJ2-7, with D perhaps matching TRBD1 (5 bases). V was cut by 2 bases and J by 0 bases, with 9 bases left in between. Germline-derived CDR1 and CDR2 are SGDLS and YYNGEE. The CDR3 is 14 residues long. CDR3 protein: CASSVDSPSYEQYF. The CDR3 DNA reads TGTGCCAGCAGCGTCGACAGTCCCTCCTACGAGCAGTACTTC. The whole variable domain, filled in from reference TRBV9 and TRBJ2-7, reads DSGVTQTPKHLITATGQRVTLRCSPRSGDLSVYWYQQSLDQGLQFLIQYYNGEERAKGNILERFSAQQFPDLHSELNLSSLELGDSALYFCASSVDSPSYEQYFGPGTRLTVT.

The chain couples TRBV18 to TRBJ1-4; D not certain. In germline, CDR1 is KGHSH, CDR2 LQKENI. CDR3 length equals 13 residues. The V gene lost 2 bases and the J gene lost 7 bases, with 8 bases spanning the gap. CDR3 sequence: CASSPGIGEKLFF. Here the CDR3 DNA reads TGTGCCAGCTCACCAGGAATCGGTGAAAAACTGTTTTTT.